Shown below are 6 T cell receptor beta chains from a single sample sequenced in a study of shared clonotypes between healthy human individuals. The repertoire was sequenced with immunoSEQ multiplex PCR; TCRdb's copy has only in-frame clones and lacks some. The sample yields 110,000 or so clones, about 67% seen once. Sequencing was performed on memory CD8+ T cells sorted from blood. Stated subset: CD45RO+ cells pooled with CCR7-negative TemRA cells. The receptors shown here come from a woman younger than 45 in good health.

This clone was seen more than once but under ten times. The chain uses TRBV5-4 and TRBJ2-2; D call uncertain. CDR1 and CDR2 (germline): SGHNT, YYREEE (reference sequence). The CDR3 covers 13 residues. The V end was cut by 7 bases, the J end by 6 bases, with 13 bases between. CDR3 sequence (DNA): TGTGCCAGCGGGGAAATAAAGGCCGGGGAGCTGTTTTTT. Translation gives CASGEIKAGELFF.

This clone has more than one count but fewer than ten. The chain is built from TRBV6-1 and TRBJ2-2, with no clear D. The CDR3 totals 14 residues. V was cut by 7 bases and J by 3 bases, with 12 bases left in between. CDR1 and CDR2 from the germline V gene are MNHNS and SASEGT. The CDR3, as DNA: TGTGCCAGCACTCAGTCTGGTGACACCGGGGAGCTGTTTTTT. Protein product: CASTQSGDTGELFF.

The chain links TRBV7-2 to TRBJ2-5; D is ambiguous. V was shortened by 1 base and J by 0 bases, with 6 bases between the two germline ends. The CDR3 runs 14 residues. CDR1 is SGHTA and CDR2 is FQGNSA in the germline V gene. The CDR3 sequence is CASSLECYQETQYF. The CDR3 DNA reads TGTGCCAGCAGCTTAGAGTGCTACCAAGAGACCCAGTACTTC.

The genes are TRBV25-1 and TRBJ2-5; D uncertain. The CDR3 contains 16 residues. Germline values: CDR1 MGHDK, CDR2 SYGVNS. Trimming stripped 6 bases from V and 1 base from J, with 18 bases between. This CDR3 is CASSIRSDLGQETQYF. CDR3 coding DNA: TGTGCCAGCAGCATACGCTCCGACCTAGGCCAAGAGACCCAGTACTTC.

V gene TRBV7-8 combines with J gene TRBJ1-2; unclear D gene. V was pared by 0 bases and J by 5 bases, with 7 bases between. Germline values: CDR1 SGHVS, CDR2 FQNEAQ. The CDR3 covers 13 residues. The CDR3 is CASSLAWTYGYTF. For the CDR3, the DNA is TGTGCCAGCAGCTTAGCGTGGACGTATGGCTACACCTTC.

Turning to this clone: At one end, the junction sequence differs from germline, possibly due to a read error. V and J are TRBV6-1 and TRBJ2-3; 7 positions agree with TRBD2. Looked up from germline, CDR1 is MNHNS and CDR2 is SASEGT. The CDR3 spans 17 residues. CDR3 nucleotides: TGTGCCATCAGTGAGTCGATAAGGAGCGGGAACACAGATACGCAGTATTTT. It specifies CAISESIRSGNTDTQYF.